This record looks at one T cell receptor (beta chain) sequence and its context. The data were obtained in a study of T cell changes during pregnancy in multiple sclerosis. Profiled with immunoSEQ multiplex PCR; TCRdb holds only in-frame clones, not every one. The table has around 92,000 clones, under 95% seen once. Sequenced here: peripheral blood, sampled after pregnancy. The receptor comes from a female donor with multiple sclerosis, enrolled in a pregnancy study.

CDR3: CSVESFGGEQFF. DNA for the CDR3: TGCAGCGTTGAATCTTTTGGAGGTGAGCAGTTCTTC. The V call is TRBV29-1, the J call TRBJ2-1; a weak D match, TRBD2 (5 bases). CDR1 is SQVTM, CDR2 ANQGSEA, per germline. V lost 2 bases, J lost 9 bases, and 11 bases lay in between. This CDR3 has 12 residues.